The 10 T cell receptor beta chains in this list originate from one sample, sequenced in a study of cytomegalovirus exposure and HLA in healthy donors (dated by TCRdb to 2017 to 2019). The library was prepared using the immunoSEQ multiplex PCR assay. The multiplex PCR relied on a mix of 60 forward primers for TCR Vbeta segments and 13 reverse primers for TCR Jbeta segments. Held by TCRdb, this immuneACCESS table contains in-frame sequences only and omits some clones. Under half of the omission traces to an unresolved V gene where checked; the cause of the rest is unknown. This sample has over 150,000 clones in its table, and 80% of those were observed once. The ten biggest clones cover approximately 4.5% of the sample. Source material: PBMCs. The receptor set was obtained from a man aged 25-40 years in good health and CMV-seronegative.

This clone has just one count. The chain has TRBV7-3 and TRBJ2-2, with 7 nucleotides matching TRBD2. The germline CDR1 and CDR2 sequences are SGHTA and FQGTGA. The CDR3 spans 15 residues. Germline trimming cut 5 bases from V and 4 bases from J; bases unmatched to any gene: 7. The CDR3 DNA follows: TGTGCCAGCAGCCAGGCGGGGAGGGGCACCGGGGAGCTGTTTTTT. Its translation: CASSQAGRGTGELFF. The full variable domain, with the rest looked up from reference TRBV7-3 and TRBJ2-2, is GAGVSQTPSNKVTEKGKYVELRCDPISGHTALYWYRQSLGQGPEFLIYFQGTGAADDSGLPNDRFFAVRPEGSVSTLKIQRTERGDSAVYLCASSQAGRGTGELFFGEGSRLTVL.

The chain has TRBV15 and TRBJ2-7; 11 bases are shared with TRBD1. Germline-derived CDR1 and CDR2 are LNHNV and YYDKDF (reference sequence). J was trimmed by 3 bases and V by 8 bases; bases with no gene match: 15. The CDR3 covers 17 residues. This CDR3 is CATSRGGTGTGGYEQYF. The CDR3 DNA follows: TGTGCCACCTCCCGAGGGGGGACCGGGACAGGGGGCTACGAGCAGTACTTC.

Concerning this clone itself: The junction departs from germline at one end; a sequencing error may be responsible. This sequence joins TRBV5-1 and TRBJ1-2, with D possibly matching TRBD1 (6 bases). The CDR3 consists of 15 residues. Germline CDR1 reads SGHRS; CDR2 reads YFSETQ. CDR3 protein: CASSQTPGDPYGYAF. The DNA for the CDR3 is TGCGCCAGCAGCCAAACCCCAGGGGATCCTTATGGCTACGCCTTC.

V gene TRBV20-1 combines with J gene TRBJ2-1, with D uncertain. Trimming cost V 2 bases and J 9 bases, with 8 bases left between them. The CDR3 totals 11 residues. CDR1 is DFQATT and CDR2 is SNEGSKA in the germline V gene (reference sequence). The CDR3 DNA is TGCAGTGCTAGAATACTCACTGAGCAGTTCTTC. Protein product: CSARILTEQFF.

CDR3 sequence reads: CASSVGGGGAYEQYF. The CDR3 nucleotides read TGTGCCAGCAGCGTAGGGGGAGGGGGGGCCTACGAGCAGTACTTC. The J gene is TRBJ2-5, the V gene TRBV9, with a tentative D call TRBD2 (7 bases). TRBJ2-7 matches the DNA end more closely, so the J call is doubtful. Germline V CDR1 and CDR2: SGDLS, YYNGEE. This CDR3 is built from 15 residues.

The chain employs TRBV5-4 and TRBJ1-5; D possibly corresponds to TRBD1 (5 bases). The CDR3 is made up of 15 amino acids. V was pared by 2 bases and J by 7 bases, with 16 bases between. Germline CDR1 is SGHNT and CDR2 is YYREEE (reference sequence). The CDR3 spells CASSLGSGAEQPQHF. CDR3 DNA sequence: TGTGCCAGCAGCTTAGGATCTGGGGCTGAGCAGCCCCAGCATTTT.

The chain links TRBV28 to TRBJ1-5; D is ambiguous. Between the trimmed V and J ends, which lost 3 bases and 5 bases, there was a span of 14 bases. The CDR3 has 15 residues. CDR1 is MDHEN and CDR2 is SYDVKM in the germline V gene. The CDR3 here is CASSFQRSGDQPQHF. The DNA of the CDR3 is TGTGCCAGCAGTTTTCAACGGAGCGGGGATCAGCCCCAGCATTTT.

The rearrangement uses TRBV5-4 and TRBJ2-7, with 8 positions matching TRBD1. This CDR3 has 13 residues. Trimming removed 4 bases from V and 5 bases from J; junction bases left unmatched: 5. Germline V CDR1 and CDR2: SGHNT, YYREEE (reference sequence). The CDR3 protein is CASSPGQVNEQYF. The DNA of the CDR3 is TGTGCCAGCAGCCCGGGACAGGTAAACGAGCAGTACTTC.

This sequence joins TRBV30 and TRBJ2-5; 7 bases are shared with TRBD1. CDR3 size: 14 residues. The trim removed 2 bases at V and 2 bases at J, leaving 5 bases unmatched. Germline assignment: CDR1 GTSNPN and CDR2 SVGIG (reference sequence). The CDR3 bases are TGTGCCTGGAGTTTAGGGACAGCTCAAGAGACCCAGTACTTC. It encodes CAWSLGTAQETQYF.

This rearrangement joins TRBV2 to TRBJ2-7; 8 bases map to TRBD2. Losses at the gene ends were 6 bases for V and 0 bases for J; bases not matched to a gene: 4. From germline, CDR1 is SNHLY and CDR2 FYNNEI. This CDR3 contains 14 residues. The CDR3 region is CASRVSGTSYEQYF. Written as DNA, the CDR3 is TGTGCCAGCAGAGTTAGCGGGACCTCCTACGAGCAGTACTTC.